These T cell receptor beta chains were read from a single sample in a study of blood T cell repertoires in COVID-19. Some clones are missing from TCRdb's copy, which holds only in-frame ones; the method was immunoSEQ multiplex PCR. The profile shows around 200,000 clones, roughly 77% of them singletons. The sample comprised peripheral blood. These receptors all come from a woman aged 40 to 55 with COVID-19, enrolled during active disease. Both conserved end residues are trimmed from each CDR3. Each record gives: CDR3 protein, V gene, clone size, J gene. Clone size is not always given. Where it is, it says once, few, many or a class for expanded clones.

CDR3aa: ASSSYRGTASTSSGELF
v_gene: TRBV7-9
abundance: -
j_gene: TRBJ2-2

CDR3aa: ASSQGTGETQY
v_gene: TRBV4-2
abundance: -
j_gene: TRBJ2-5

CDR3aa: ASSQEGLANYEQY
v_gene: TRBV3-1/TRBV3-2
abundance: -
j_gene: TRBJ2-7

CDR3aa: ASSFSDRVTTYEQY
v_gene: TRBV5-1
abundance: -
j_gene: TRBJ2-7

CDR3aa: ASSLIKEHEQY
v_gene: TRBV7-2
abundance: -
j_gene: TRBJ2-7

CDR3aa: ASSRPGTGGNVGKLF
v_gene: TRBV6-6
abundance: -
j_gene: TRBJ1-4

CDR3aa: ASSPPASERGDSYEQY
v_gene: TRBV13
abundance: -
j_gene: TRBJ2-7

CDR3aa: ASSKGGLECGDEQF
v_gene: TRBV21-1
abundance: -
j_gene: TRBJ2-1

CDR3aa: ASRRQETQY
v_gene: TRBV10-3
abundance: -
j_gene: TRBJ2-5

CDR3aa: ASSSPLGGTEAF
v_gene: TRBV27
abundance: -
j_gene: TRBJ1-1

CDR3aa: ASLLQPRETQY
v_gene: TRBV6-5
abundance: -
j_gene: TRBJ2-5

CDR3aa: ASSTPGGATGELF
v_gene: TRBV5-1
abundance: -
j_gene: TRBJ2-2

CDR3aa: ASSLGLAGEGETQY
v_gene: TRBV9
abundance: -
j_gene: TRBJ2-5

CDR3aa: ASSFSSGGTDTQY
v_gene: TRBV7-2
abundance: -
j_gene: TRBJ2-3

CDR3aa: ASRAGTSYSYEQY
v_gene: TRBV2
abundance: -
j_gene: TRBJ2-7

CDR3aa: ASSQVRGLRHNEQF
v_gene: TRBV4-3
abundance: -
j_gene: TRBJ2-1

CDR3aa: ASSQDSGGGTSSYEQY
v_gene: TRBV4-2
abundance: few
j_gene: TRBJ2-7

CDR3aa: ASSLAQTGPQH
v_gene: TRBV7-2
abundance: once
j_gene: TRBJ1-5

CDR3aa: ASSLQGPDYEQY
v_gene: TRBV27
abundance: -
j_gene: TRBJ2-7

CDR3aa: ASTAGEYTDTQY
v_gene: TRBV2
abundance: -
j_gene: TRBJ2-3

CDR3aa: ASTDRANQPQH
v_gene: TRBV12-3/TRBV12-4
abundance: -
j_gene: TRBJ1-5

CDR3aa: ASSQDRGTSGSNEQF
v_gene: TRBV3-1/TRBV3-2
abundance: -
j_gene: TRBJ2-1

CDR3aa: AWSRGGPGQF
v_gene: TRBV30
abundance: -
j_gene: TRBJ2-1

CDR3aa: AWRGDNLSPLH
v_gene: TRBV30
abundance: -
j_gene: TRBJ1-6

CDR3aa: ASSYWTGETDTQY
v_gene: TRBV5-1
abundance: -
j_gene: TRBJ2-3

CDR3aa: ASLRTGAYGVGYT
v_gene: TRBV2
abundance: -
j_gene: TRBJ1-2

CDR3aa: ASSESGLLNLQETQY
v_gene: TRBV2
abundance: once
j_gene: TRBJ2-5

CDR3aa: ASSVTSGQGFTSGRRRQY
v_gene: TRBV19
abundance: -
j_gene: TRBJ2-7

CDR3aa: ASSLVRSSYNEQF
v_gene: TRBV7-9
abundance: once
j_gene: TRBJ2-1

CDR3aa: ASSPWEVFERVTEAF
v_gene: TRBV18
abundance: -
j_gene: TRBJ1-1

CDR3aa: AWSVSGGRIQY
v_gene: TRBV30
abundance: few
j_gene: TRBJ2-4

CDR3aa: AWTSSKAGYNEQF
v_gene: TRBV30
abundance: -
j_gene: TRBJ2-1

CDR3aa: ASSLGGPYGYT
v_gene: TRBV12-3/TRBV12-4
abundance: -
j_gene: TRBJ1-2

CDR3aa: ASSFRQSSSYNEQF
v_gene: TRBV7-6
abundance: few
j_gene: TRBJ2-1

CDR3aa: ASSRTNEQY
v_gene: TRBV12-3/TRBV12-4
abundance: -
j_gene: TRBJ2-7

CDR3aa: ASSLGGHRVGVNTEAF
v_gene: TRBV13
abundance: few
j_gene: TRBJ1-1

CDR3aa: ATSGGQGDYQPQH
v_gene: TRBV15
abundance: few
j_gene: TRBJ1-5

CDR3aa: ASVGPSGFYNEQF
v_gene: TRBV21-1
abundance: -
j_gene: TRBJ2-1

CDR3aa: ASSLGDRHGYT
v_gene: TRBV5-6
abundance: -
j_gene: TRBJ1-2

CDR3aa: ASRASGTQETQY
v_gene: TRBV11-1
abundance: -
j_gene: TRBJ2-5

CDR3aa: ASATRQGNNSPLH
v_gene: TRBV2
abundance: -
j_gene: TRBJ1-6

CDR3aa: ASSLIRASYNEQF
v_gene: TRBV5-1
abundance: -
j_gene: TRBJ2-1

CDR3aa: ATSETGTSSEQF
v_gene: TRBV24-1
abundance: -
j_gene: TRBJ2-1

CDR3aa: SVGQGGYEQY
v_gene: TRBV29-1
abundance: -
j_gene: TRBJ2-7

CDR3aa: SASFGSGYEQY
v_gene: TRBV20-1
abundance: few
j_gene: TRBJ2-7

CDR3aa: ASSQGSGGTGELF
v_gene: TRBV3-1/TRBV3-2
abundance: once
j_gene: TRBJ2-2

CDR3aa: ASSLTFGQGSIYGYT
v_gene: TRBV27
abundance: -
j_gene: TRBJ1-2

CDR3aa: ASSQWSGVAEAF
v_gene: TRBV16
abundance: -
j_gene: TRBJ1-1

CDR3aa: ASSGRNRGSYNEQF
v_gene: TRBV2
abundance: -
j_gene: TRBJ2-1

CDR3aa: ASSGSGGPNYGYT
v_gene: TRBV5-1
abundance: -
j_gene: TRBJ1-2

CDR3aa: ASSSTGGGYT
v_gene: TRBV28
abundance: -
j_gene: TRBJ1-2

CDR3aa: ASSEGQSPTGELF
v_gene: TRBV19
abundance: -
j_gene: TRBJ2-2

CDR3aa: ASSLPLGGDRGNEKLF
v_gene: TRBV7-9
abundance: -
j_gene: TRBJ1-4

CDR3aa: ASSPRTSGGIDTQY
v_gene: TRBV11-1
abundance: many
j_gene: TRBJ2-3

CDR3aa: ASLREDEQY
v_gene: TRBV5-6
abundance: once
j_gene: TRBJ2-7

CDR3aa: ASSLGWGGANYGYT
v_gene: TRBV3-1/TRBV3-2
abundance: -
j_gene: TRBJ1-2

CDR3aa: ASAPRTGKVELF
v_gene: TRBV7-8
abundance: -
j_gene: TRBJ1-4

CDR3aa: ASSLARGLSSYEQY
v_gene: TRBV5-1
abundance: -
j_gene: TRBJ2-7

CDR3aa: ASSLGGTGGMNTEAF
v_gene: TRBV11-2
abundance: -
j_gene: TRBJ1-1